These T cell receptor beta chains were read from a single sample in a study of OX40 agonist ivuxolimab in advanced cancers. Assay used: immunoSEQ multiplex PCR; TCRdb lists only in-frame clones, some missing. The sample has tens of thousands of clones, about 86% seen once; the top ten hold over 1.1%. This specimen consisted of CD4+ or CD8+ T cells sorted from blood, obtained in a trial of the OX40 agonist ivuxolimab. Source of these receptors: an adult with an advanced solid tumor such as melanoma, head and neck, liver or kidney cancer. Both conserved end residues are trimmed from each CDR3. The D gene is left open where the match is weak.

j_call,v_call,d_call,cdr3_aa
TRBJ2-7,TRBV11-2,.,ASSQDREGFYEQY
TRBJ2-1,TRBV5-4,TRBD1,ASSPPGQGVYEQF
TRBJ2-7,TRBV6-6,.,ASRRPGPSYEQY
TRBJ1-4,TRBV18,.,ASSPGGYEKLF
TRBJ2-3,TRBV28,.,ASRRNTPRTDTQY
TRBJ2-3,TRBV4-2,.,ASSPSQVGGRADTQY
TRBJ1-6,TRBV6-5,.,ASSPTNSPLH
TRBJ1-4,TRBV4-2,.,ASSQAVDTTNEKLF
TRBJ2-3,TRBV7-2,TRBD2,ASRLAGGDTQY
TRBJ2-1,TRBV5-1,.,ASSLGQGGYNEQF
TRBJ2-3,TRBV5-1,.,ASSLKDTQY
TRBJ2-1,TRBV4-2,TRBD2,ASSPGLAGGLGLTQF
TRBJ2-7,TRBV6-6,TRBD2,ASGAGTSGTEQY
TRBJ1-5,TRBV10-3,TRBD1,ATQQGSGQPQH
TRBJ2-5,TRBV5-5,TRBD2,ASSLGRVAGGHLQETQY
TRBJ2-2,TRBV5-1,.,ASSPIVESGELF
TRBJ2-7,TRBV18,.,ASSPPVRGGVDEQY
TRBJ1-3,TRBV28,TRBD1,ASRYRDRADNTIY
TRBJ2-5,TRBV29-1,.,SVSLVQETQY
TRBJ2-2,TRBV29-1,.,SVGRTNTGELF
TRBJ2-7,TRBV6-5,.,ASSSGHVSY
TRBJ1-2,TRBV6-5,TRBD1,ASSSFSGQGSNGYT
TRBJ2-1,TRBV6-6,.,ASNLQGRSYNEQF
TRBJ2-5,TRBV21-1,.,ASSKAEREETQY